A selection of T cell receptor beta chains follows, all from one sample in a study of T cell repertoires in cytomegalovirus infection. No antigen is known for these receptors. TCRdb independently ran MiXCR on the reads; one entry per CDR3 protein. Of hundreds of thousands of distinct CDR3 sequences in the sample, approximately 33% were seen once. The sequenced sample was cultured PBMCs, obtained from culture after CMV antigen stimulation. The receptors were gathered from a human donor in good health (CMV status not recorded). Some clones in this sample may be carry-over from other donors' samples. Each CDR3 is given with its conserved first and last residue. The D gene is left open where the match is weak. The listing skips clone size in some rows; elsewhere it reads once, few, many or a size class.

v_call: TRBV10-3; d_call: .; clone_size: .; j_call: TRBJ1-2; cdr3_nt: TGTGCCATCAGTGATGGACAGATCTATGGCTACACCTTC; cdr3_aa: CAISDGQIYGYTF
v_call: TRBV7-6; d_call: .; clone_size: few; j_call: TRBJ1-5; cdr3_nt: TGTGCCAGCAGCGGACCAGACAGTGATCAGCCCCAGCATTTT; cdr3_aa: CASSGPDSDQPQHF
v_call: TRBV12-3/TRBV12-4; d_call: .; clone_size: few; j_call: TRBJ1-3; cdr3_nt: TGTGCCAGCAGTTTAGTAAAGGTTGGAAACACCATATATTTT; cdr3_aa: CASSLVKVGNTIYF
v_call: TRBV12-3/TRBV12-4; d_call: TRBD1; clone_size: .; j_call: TRBJ1-3; cdr3_nt: TGTGCCAGTAACAGGGGGCCTGGAAACACCATATATTTT; cdr3_aa: CASNRGPGNTIYF
v_call: TRBV11-2; d_call: TRBD1; clone_size: .; j_call: TRBJ1-2; cdr3_nt: TGTGCCAGCAGCTCAAACAGGGGCACGGAGGGCTACACCTTC; cdr3_aa: CASSSNRGTEGYTF
v_call: TRBV12-3/TRBV12-4; d_call: TRBD1; clone_size: .; j_call: TRBJ2-1; cdr3_nt: TGTGCCAGCAGTTCGACAGGGGCGACTATCAATGAGCAGTTCTTC; cdr3_aa: CASSSTGATINEQFF
v_call: TRBV7-2; d_call: .; clone_size: few; j_call: TRBJ2-3; cdr3_nt: TGTGCCAGCAGCCGACTAGGGTGGGATACGCAGTATTTT; cdr3_aa: CASSRLGWDTQYF
v_call: TRBV20-1; d_call: .; clone_size: .; j_call: TRBJ2-1; cdr3_nt: TGCAGTGCTAGCCGGCGCGGACTTACATCAGACGGTGGTTCCTACAATGAGCAGTTCTTC; cdr3_aa: CSASRRGLTSDGGSYNEQFF
v_call: TRBV5-1; d_call: .; clone_size: few; j_call: TRBJ1-1; cdr3_nt: TGCGCCAGCAGCACCGCTCTGGGAATGAACACTGAAGCTTTCTTT; cdr3_aa: CASSTALGMNTEAFF
v_call: TRBV20-1; d_call: TRBD2; clone_size: .; j_call: TRBJ2-1; cdr3_nt: TGCAGTGCCCGAAGGGCTAGCGGTGGGAATGAGCAGTTCTTC; cdr3_aa: CSARRASGGNEQFF
v_call: TRBV6-1; d_call: .; clone_size: .; j_call: TRBJ2-1; cdr3_nt: TGTGCCAGTCCCCCCGGGTCCCGGGCCGGTGAGCAGTTCTTC; cdr3_aa: CASPPGSRAGEQFF
v_call: TRBV10-3; d_call: TRBD1; clone_size: .; j_call: TRBJ2-7; cdr3_nt: TGTGCCATCAGGCCGGGACAGGGGGCTTACGAGCAGTACTTC; cdr3_aa: CAIRPGQGAYEQYF
v_call: TRBV7-4; d_call: .; clone_size: .; j_call: TRBJ1-2; cdr3_nt: TGTGCCAGCACAGAAGCAGAGTTCAACTATGGCTACACCTTC; cdr3_aa: CASTEAEFNYGYTF
v_call: TRBV19; d_call: .; clone_size: few; j_call: TRBJ1-5; cdr3_nt: TGTGCCAGTACTGTGATCCCCGGGGGCAATCAGCCCCAGCATTTT; cdr3_aa: CASTVIPGGNQPQHF
v_call: TRBV7-2; d_call: .; clone_size: many; j_call: TRBJ2-3; cdr3_nt: TGTGCCAGCAGTCCCGTAGATACGCAGTATTTT; cdr3_aa: CASSPVDTQYF
v_call: TRBV20-1; d_call: .; clone_size: .; j_call: TRBJ2-1; cdr3_nt: TGCAGTGCTAGAGACCCCCGGCACCCGAATGAGCAGTTCTTC; cdr3_aa: CSARDPRHPNEQFF
v_call: TRBV2; d_call: .; clone_size: few; j_call: TRBJ1-2; cdr3_nt: TGTGCCAACTCCCCGGGGATGGCTAACTATGGCTACACCTTC; cdr3_aa: CANSPGMANYGYTF
v_call: TRBV5-4; d_call: TRBD2; clone_size: .; j_call: TRBJ2-5; cdr3_nt: TGTGCCAGCAGCTTGGCCCCTAGCGGGCAAGAGACCCAGTACTTC; cdr3_aa: CASSLAPSGQETQYF
v_call: TRBV7-8; d_call: .; clone_size: few; j_call: TRBJ1-1; cdr3_nt: TGTGCCAGCAACCCGTGGGGCCGCCCTCACACTGAAGCTTTCTTT; cdr3_aa: CASNPWGRPHTEAFF
v_call: TRBV6-2/TRBV6-3; d_call: TRBD1; clone_size: .; j_call: TRBJ2-5; cdr3_nt: TGTGCCAGCAGTTTTGACAGGGGGAAGACCCAGTACTTC; cdr3_aa: CASSFDRGKTQYF
v_call: TRBV7-6; d_call: .; clone_size: .; j_call: TRBJ1-6; cdr3_nt: TGTGCCAGCAGCTTAGAGGGCCGGGATTCACCCCTCCACTTT; cdr3_aa: CASSLEGRDSPLHF
v_call: TRBV19; d_call: .; clone_size: .; j_call: TRBJ1-6; cdr3_nt: TGTGCCAGTAGTCCGAGAGAAAGACACTCACCCCTCCACTTT; cdr3_aa: CASSPRERHSPLHF
v_call: TRBV5-1; d_call: .; clone_size: .; j_call: TRBJ2-5; cdr3_nt: TGCGCCAGCGCTCTCGAGGGACCCCAGTACTTC; cdr3_aa: CASALEGPQYF
v_call: TRBV6-5; d_call: TRBD1; clone_size: .; j_call: TRBJ1-2; cdr3_nt: TGTGCCCGCAGTTATTACCAGGGGGGCTATGGCTACACCTTC; cdr3_aa: CARSYYQGGYGYTF
v_call: TRBV7-2; d_call: .; clone_size: .; j_call: TRBJ1-2; cdr3_nt: TGTGCCAGCAGAGATAAGCCGGGTCGCGGCTACACCTTC; cdr3_aa: CASRDKPGRGYTF
v_call: TRBV12-3/TRBV12-4; d_call: TRBD1; clone_size: .; j_call: TRBJ2-5; cdr3_nt: TGTGCCAGCGGACAGGCCCAGGAGACCCTGTACTTC; cdr3_aa: CASGQAQETLYF
v_call: TRBV19; d_call: TRBD2; clone_size: .; j_call: TRBJ2-3; cdr3_nt: TGTGCCAGTAGTATTTTAGCGGGAGACCGGTGGACAGATACGCAGTATTTT; cdr3_aa: CASSILAGDRWTDTQYF
v_call: TRBV7-2; d_call: .; clone_size: few; j_call: TRBJ1-1; cdr3_nt: TGTGCCAGCAGACCAAACAGGGTCGGCGGCACTGAAGCTTTCTTT; cdr3_aa: CASRPNRVGGTEAFF
v_call: TRBV2; d_call: TRBD2; clone_size: .; j_call: TRBJ2-2; cdr3_nt: TGTGCCAGCACCCCACGGACTAGCACCGGGGAGCTGTTTTTT; cdr3_aa: CASTPRTSTGELFF
v_call: TRBV10-3; d_call: TRBD1; clone_size: .; j_call: TRBJ1-1; cdr3_nt: TGTGCCATCAGTGAGAATAGGGGGCGGATGAACACTGAAGCTTTCTTT; cdr3_aa: CAISENRGRMNTEAFF
v_call: TRBV11-2; d_call: TRBD1; clone_size: few; j_call: TRBJ1-1; cdr3_nt: TGTGCCAGCCTCCGTCAGGGGGGATACACTGAAGCTTTCTTT; cdr3_aa: CASLRQGGYTEAFF
v_call: TRBV6-2/TRBV6-3; d_call: .; clone_size: .; j_call: TRBJ1-1; cdr3_nt: TGTGCCAGCAGTTATGGGGGAATCACTGAAGCTTTCTTT; cdr3_aa: CASSYGGITEAFF
v_call: TRBV19; d_call: .; clone_size: few; j_call: TRBJ2-1; cdr3_nt: TGTGCCAGTAAGACGACGGCCCTTTTCCCCAATGAGCAGTTCTTC; cdr3_aa: CASKTTALFPNEQFF
v_call: TRBV6-5; d_call: TRBD2; clone_size: .; j_call: TRBJ2-3; cdr3_nt: TGTGCCAGCAGCCAGCGGGGTGGTCGCCCAGATACGCAGTATTTT; cdr3_aa: CASSQRGGRPDTQYF
v_call: TRBV6-2/TRBV6-3; d_call: .; clone_size: few; j_call: TRBJ2-1; cdr3_nt: TGTGCCAGCAGTTACTCCCGTGAGCAGTTCTTC; cdr3_aa: CASSYSREQFF
v_call: TRBV6-1; d_call: .; clone_size: .; j_call: TRBJ2-2; cdr3_nt: TGTGCCAGCAGCCAACGAAGGCCGATAGACAGAGAGGCCGGGGAGCTGTTTTTT; cdr3_aa: CASSQRRPIDREAGELFF
v_call: TRBV7-2; d_call: .; clone_size: few; j_call: TRBJ2-2; cdr3_nt: TGTGCCAGCAGCCCTACACAAATCGCGAACACCGGGGAGCTGTTTTTT; cdr3_aa: CASSPTQIANTGELFF
v_call: TRBV7-2; d_call: .; clone_size: .; j_call: TRBJ1-1; cdr3_nt: TGTGCCAGCAGCTTGTCTCGGGGACCGAACACTGAAGCTTTCTTT; cdr3_aa: CASSLSRGPNTEAFF
v_call: TRBV7-2; d_call: TRBD2; clone_size: many; j_call: TRBJ2-3; cdr3_nt: TGTGCCAGCAGCTTAGGTTTTCCTAGCGGAGGGGATACGCAGTATTTT; cdr3_aa: CASSLGFPSGGDTQYF
v_call: TRBV3-1; d_call: TRBD1; clone_size: .; j_call: TRBJ1-1; cdr3_nt: TGTGCCAGCAGCCAAGTGGGACAGGGGGCCACTGAAGCTTTCTTT; cdr3_aa: CASSQVGQGATEAFF
v_call: TRBV5-1; d_call: .; clone_size: once; j_call: TRBJ2-2; cdr3_nt: TGCGCCAGCAGCTTGGACCAGGCGTCCGGGGAGCTGTTTTTT; cdr3_aa: CASSLDQASGELFF
v_call: TRBV27; d_call: .; clone_size: .; j_call: TRBJ2-3; cdr3_nt: TGTGCCAGCAGTTCACGGTGGGGGGATACGCAGTATTTT; cdr3_aa: CASSSRWGDTQYF
v_call: TRBV11-2; d_call: TRBD2; clone_size: few; j_call: TRBJ2-1; cdr3_nt: TGTGCCAGCAGCTTTTATTTCCTAGCGGGAGGCAAGGCGATCAATGAGCAGTTCTTC; cdr3_aa: CASSFYFLAGGKAINEQFF
v_call: TRBV12-3/TRBV12-4; d_call: TRBD1; clone_size: few; j_call: TRBJ2-7; cdr3_nt: TGTGCCAGCAGCCGGACAGGGAGCGACGAGCAGTACTTC; cdr3_aa: CASSRTGSDEQYF
v_call: TRBV6-2/TRBV6-3; d_call: TRBD1; clone_size: .; j_call: TRBJ2-4; cdr3_nt: TGTGCCAGCGGACAGGGGTCGAACATTCAGTACTTC; cdr3_aa: CASGQGSNIQYF
v_call: TRBV4-3; d_call: .; clone_size: many; j_call: TRBJ2-4; cdr3_nt: TGCGCCAGCAGCCAAGAGAACGGAGCCAAAAACATTCAGTACTTC; cdr3_aa: CASSQENGAKNIQYF